This TCR beta chain was sequenced during a study of T cells after posttransplantation cyclophosphamide. Assay: immunoSEQ multiplex PCR; the TCRdb copy retains only in-frame clones and omits some. The sample holds about 26,000 clones, and no clone turns up only once. V was pared by 5 bases and J by 11 bases, with 24 bases between. CDR3 length: 15 amino acids. Germline CDR1 is MDHEN and CDR2 is SYDVKM. This clone showed up many times. Material: PBMCs. The sequence was obtained from a middle-aged man in good health, CMV-negative, and a related stem cell transplant donor. The gene calls are TRBV28 and TRBJ1-1, with unresolved D. CDR3 in amino acids: CASSPTTADHRGAFF. CDR3 coding DNA: TGTGCCAGCAGTCCCACGACCGCAGACCATCGGGGTGCTTTCTTT. Full variable domain (missing parts from reference TRBV28 and TRBJ1-1): DVKVTQSSRYLVKRTGEKVFLECVQDMDHENMFWYRQDPGLGLRLIYFSYDVKMKEKGDIPEGYSVSREKKERFSLILESASTNQTSMYLCASSPTTADHRGAFFGQGTRLTVV.